This TCR beta chain was sequenced in a study of CD8+ T cells in alopecia areata. Points from the study as a whole: Against the mouse data, patients shared TCRs less clearly, possibly for HLA reasons. Clonality exceeded that of normal scalp in lesional scalp, most notably in alopecia totalis/universalis.

Sorting separated CD4+ and CD8+ T cells out of PBMCs. CDR1 and CDR2 (germline): SGHAT, FQDESV (reference sequence). V shed 8 bases and J shed 6 bases, with 14 bases lying between them. This CDR3 is built from 12 residues. RNA, once extracted, was reverse transcribed into cDNA for use as the sequencing template. Only in-frame clones appear in the TCRdb table, and some are missing; sequencing was by immunoSEQ multiplex PCR. This table has 90,000 to 120,000 clones, 45% to 70% appearing once. Details on this clone: What it recognizes is unknown.

Sequences were obtained from CD8+ T cells sorted from blood. The chain joins TRBV11-1 to TRBJ2-7, with unresolved D. The source is a human donor in good health. Here the CDR3 reads CASGFGTSEQYF. CDR3 DNA: TGTGCCAGCGGATTCGGAACAAGCGAGCAGTACTTC.